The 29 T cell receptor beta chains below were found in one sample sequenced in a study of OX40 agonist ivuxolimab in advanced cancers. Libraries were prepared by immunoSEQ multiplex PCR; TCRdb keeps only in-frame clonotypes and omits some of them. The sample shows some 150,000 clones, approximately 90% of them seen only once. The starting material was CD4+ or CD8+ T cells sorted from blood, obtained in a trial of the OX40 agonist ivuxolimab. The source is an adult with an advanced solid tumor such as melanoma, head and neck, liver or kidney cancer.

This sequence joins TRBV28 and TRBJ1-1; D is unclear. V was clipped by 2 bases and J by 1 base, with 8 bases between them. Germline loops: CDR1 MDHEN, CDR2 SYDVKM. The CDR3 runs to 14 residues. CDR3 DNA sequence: TGTGCCAGCAGTTTAGGCCGTCGGAACACTGAAGCTTTCTTT. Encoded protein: CASSLGRRNTEAFF.

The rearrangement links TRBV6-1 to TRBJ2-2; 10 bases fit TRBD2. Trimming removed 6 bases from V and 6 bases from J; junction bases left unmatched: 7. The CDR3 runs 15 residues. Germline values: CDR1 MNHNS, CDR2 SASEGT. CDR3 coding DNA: TGTGCCAGCAGCCCTAGCGGGAGCGGGGCCGGGGAGCTGTTTTTT. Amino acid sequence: CASSPSGSGAGELFF.

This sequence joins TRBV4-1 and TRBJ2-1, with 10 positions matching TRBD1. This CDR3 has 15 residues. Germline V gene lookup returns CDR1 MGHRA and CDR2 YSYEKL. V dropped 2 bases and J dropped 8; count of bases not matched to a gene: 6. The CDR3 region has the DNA TGCGCCAGCAGCCAACCCGGGACAGGGGTGCATGAGCAGTTCTTC. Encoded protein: CASSQPGTGVHEQFF.

The CDR3 DNA reads TGTGCCAGCAGCTTGAGCGGGGGTAGCAATCAGCCCCAGCATTTT. Encoded protein: CASSLSGGSNQPQHF. V usage is TRBV5-6 and J usage is TRBJ1-5; D perhaps matches TRBD1 (5 bases). Germline loops: CDR1 SGHDT, CDR2 YYEEEE. CDR3 length: 15 amino acids. The V and J ends lost 1 base and 0 bases respectively, with 8 bases between them.

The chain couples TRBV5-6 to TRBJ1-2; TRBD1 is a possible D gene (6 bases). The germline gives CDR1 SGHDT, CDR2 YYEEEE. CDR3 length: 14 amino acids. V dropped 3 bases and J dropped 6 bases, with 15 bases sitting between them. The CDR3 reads CASSSPGQRNGYTF. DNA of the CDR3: TGTGCCAGCAGCTCCCCCGGACAGAGGAATGGCTACACCTTC.

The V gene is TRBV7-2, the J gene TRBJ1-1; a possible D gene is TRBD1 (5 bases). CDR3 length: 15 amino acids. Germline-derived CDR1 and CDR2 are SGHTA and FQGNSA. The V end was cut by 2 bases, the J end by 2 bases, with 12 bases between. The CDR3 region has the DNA TGTGCCAGCAGCTTACTCGGCAGGGACAACACTGAAGCTTTCTTT. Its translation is CASSLLGRDNTEAFF.

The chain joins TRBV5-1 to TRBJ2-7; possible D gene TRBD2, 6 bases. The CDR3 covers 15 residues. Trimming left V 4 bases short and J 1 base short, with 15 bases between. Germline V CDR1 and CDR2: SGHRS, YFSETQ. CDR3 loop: CASSLWTGESYEQYF. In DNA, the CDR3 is TGCGCCAGCAGCCTATGGACGGGGGAATCCTACGAGCAGTACTTC.

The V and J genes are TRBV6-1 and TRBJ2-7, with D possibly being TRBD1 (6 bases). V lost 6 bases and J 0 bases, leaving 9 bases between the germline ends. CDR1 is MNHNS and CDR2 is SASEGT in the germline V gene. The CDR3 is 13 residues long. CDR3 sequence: CASSDRSSYEQYF. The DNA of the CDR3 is TGTGCCAGCAGCGACAGGAGCTCCTACGAGCAGTACTTC.

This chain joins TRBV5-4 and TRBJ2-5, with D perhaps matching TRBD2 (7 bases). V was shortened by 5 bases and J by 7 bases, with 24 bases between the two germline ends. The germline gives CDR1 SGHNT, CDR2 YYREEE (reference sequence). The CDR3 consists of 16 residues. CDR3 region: CASRERDSAGGGTQYF. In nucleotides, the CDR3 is TGTGCCAGCAGGGAGCGGGACTCTGCTGGAGGGGGGACCCAGTACTTC.

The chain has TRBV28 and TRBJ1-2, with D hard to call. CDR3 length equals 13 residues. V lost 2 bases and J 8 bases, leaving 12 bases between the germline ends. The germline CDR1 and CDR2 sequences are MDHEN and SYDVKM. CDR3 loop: CASSLPQINGYTF. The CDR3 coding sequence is TGTGCCAGCAGTTTACCCCAGATAAACGGCTACACCTTC.

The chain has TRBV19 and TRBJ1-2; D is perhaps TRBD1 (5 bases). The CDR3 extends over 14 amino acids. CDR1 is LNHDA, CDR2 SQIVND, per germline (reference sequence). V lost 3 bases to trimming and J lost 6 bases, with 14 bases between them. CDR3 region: CASSITGTIDGYTF. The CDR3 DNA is TGTGCCAGTAGTATCACCGGGACTATCGATGGCTACACCTTC.

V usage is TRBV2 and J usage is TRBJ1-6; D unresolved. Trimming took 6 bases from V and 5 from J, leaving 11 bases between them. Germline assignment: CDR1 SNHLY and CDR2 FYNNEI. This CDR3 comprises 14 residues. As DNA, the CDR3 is TGTGCCAGCAGAACAGCTAACCATAATTCACCCCTCCACTTT. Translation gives CASRTANHNSPLHF.

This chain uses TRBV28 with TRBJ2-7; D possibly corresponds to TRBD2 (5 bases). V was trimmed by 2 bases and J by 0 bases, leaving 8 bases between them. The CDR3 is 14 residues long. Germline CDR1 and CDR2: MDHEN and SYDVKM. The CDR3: CASSLTGSSYEQYF. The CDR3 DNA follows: TGTGCCAGCAGTTTAACTGGGAGCTCCTACGAGCAGTACTTC.

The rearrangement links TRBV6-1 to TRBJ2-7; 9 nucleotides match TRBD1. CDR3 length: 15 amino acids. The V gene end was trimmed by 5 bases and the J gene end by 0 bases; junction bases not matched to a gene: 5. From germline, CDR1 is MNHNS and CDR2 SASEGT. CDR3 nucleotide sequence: TGTGCCAGCAGTTCCCGGGACAGGGCCTCCTACGAGCAGTACTTC. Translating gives CASSSRDRASYEQYF.

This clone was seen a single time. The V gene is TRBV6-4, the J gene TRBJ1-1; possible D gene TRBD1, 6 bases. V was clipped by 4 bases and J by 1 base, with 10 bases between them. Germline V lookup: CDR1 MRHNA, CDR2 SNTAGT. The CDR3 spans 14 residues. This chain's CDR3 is CASSVTGENTEAFF. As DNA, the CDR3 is TGTGCCAGCAGTGTGACAGGCGAGAACACTGAAGCTTTCTTT.

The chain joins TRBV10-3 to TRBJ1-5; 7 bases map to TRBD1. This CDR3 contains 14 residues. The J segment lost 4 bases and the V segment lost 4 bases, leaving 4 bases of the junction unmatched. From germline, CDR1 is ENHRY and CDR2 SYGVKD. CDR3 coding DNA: TGTGCCATCAGTGGAGGGGGCGAGAATCAGCCCCAGCATTTT. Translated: CAISGGGENQPQHF.

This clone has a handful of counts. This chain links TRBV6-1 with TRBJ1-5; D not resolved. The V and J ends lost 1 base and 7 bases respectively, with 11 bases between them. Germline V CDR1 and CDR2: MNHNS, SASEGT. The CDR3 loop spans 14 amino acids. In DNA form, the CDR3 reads TGTGCCAGCAGTGAAGGAACAGACCGCCAGCCCCAGCATTTT. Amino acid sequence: CASSEGTDRQPQHF.

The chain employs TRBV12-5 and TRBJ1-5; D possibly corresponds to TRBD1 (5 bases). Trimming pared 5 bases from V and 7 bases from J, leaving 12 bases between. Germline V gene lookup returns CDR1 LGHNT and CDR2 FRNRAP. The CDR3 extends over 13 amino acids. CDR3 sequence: CASGPWGPQPQHF. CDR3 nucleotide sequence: TGTGCTAGTGGTCCATGGGGCCCCCAGCCCCAGCATTTT.

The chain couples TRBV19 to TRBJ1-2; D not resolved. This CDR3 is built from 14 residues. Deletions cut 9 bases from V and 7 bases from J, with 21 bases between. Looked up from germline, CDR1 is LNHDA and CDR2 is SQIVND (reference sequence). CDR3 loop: CASLGSVIGRGYTF. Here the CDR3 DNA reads TGTGCCAGCCTCGGGTCGGTTATCGGTCGTGGCTACACCTTC.

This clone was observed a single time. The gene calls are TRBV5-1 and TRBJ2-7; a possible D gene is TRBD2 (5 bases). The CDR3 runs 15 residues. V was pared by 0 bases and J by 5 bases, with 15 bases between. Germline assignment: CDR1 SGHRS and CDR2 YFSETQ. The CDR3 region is CASSLATYLGDEQYF. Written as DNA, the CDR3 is TGCGCCAGCAGCTTGGCTACGTACCTCGGGGACGAGCAGTACTTC.

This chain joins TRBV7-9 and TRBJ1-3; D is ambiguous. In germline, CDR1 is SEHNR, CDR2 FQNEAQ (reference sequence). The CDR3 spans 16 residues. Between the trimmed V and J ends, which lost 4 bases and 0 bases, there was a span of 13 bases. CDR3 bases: TGTGCCAGCAGCTCCCGAATCGACAACTCTGGAAACACCATATATTTT. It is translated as CASSSRIDNSGNTIYF.

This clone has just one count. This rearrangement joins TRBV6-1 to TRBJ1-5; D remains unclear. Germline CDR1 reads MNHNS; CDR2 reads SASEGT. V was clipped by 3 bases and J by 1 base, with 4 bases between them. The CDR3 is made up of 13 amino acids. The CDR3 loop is CASSDASNQPQHF. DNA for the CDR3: TGTGCCAGCAGTGATGCCAGCAATCAGCCCCAGCATTTT.

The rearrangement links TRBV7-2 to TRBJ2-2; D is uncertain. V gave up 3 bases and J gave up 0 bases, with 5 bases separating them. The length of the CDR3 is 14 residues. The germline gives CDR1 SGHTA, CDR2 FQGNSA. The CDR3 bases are TGTGCCAGCAGCTTGGGCACGAACACCGGGGAGCTGTTTTTT. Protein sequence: CASSLGTNTGELFF.

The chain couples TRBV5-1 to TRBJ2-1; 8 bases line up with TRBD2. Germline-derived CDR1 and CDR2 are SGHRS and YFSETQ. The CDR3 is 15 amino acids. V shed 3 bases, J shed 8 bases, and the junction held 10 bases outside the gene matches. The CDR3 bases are TGCGCCAGCAGCTATAGCGGGACGGACGTAGATGAGCAGTTCTTC. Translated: CASSYSGTDVDEQFF.

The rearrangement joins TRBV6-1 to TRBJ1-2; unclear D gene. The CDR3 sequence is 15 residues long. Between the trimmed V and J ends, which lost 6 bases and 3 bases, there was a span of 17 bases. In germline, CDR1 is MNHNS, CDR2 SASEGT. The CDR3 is CASRDGPKSDYGYTF. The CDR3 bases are TGTGCCAGCAGAGACGGGCCGAAGAGCGACTATGGCTACACCTTC.

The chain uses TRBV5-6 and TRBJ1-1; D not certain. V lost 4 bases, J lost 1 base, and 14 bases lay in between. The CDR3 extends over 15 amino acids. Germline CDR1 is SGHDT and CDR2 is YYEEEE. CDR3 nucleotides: TGTGCCAGCAGCGGCCGAGAAACGGGGAACACTGAAGCTTTCTTT. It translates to CASSGRETGNTEAFF. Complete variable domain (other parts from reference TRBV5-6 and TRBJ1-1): DAGVTQSPTHLIKTRGQQVTLRCSPKSGHDTVSWYQQALGQGPQFIFQYYEEEERQRGNFPDRFSGHQFPNYSSELNVNALLLGDSALYLCASSGRETGNTEAFFGQGTRLTVV.

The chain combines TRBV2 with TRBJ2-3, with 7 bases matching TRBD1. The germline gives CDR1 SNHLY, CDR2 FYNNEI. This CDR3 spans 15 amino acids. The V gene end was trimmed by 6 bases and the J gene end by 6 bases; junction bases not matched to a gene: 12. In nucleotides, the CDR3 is TGTGCCAGCAGGAGGGGGCTGACCGGCATGGATACGCAGTATTTT. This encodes CASRRGLTGMDTQYF. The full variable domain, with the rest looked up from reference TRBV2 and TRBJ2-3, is EPEVTQTPSHQVTQMGQEVILRCVPISNHLYFYWYRQILGQKVEFLVSFYNNEISEKSEIFDDQFSVERPDGSNFTLKIRSTKLEDSAMYFCASRRGLTGMDTQYFGPGTRLTVL.

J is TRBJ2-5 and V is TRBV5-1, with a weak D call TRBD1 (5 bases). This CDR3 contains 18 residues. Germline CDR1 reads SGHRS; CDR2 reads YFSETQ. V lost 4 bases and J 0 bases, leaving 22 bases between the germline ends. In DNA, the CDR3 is TGCGCCAGCAGCGATACACCAGGACAAAGAGCGTACCAAGAGACCCAGTACTTC. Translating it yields CASSDTPGQRAYQETQYF.

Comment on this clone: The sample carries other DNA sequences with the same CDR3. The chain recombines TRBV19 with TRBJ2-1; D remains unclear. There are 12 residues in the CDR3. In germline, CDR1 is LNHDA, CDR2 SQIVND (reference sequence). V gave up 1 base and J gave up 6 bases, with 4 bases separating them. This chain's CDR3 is CASSIVGNEQFF. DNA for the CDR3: TGTGCCAGTAGTATAGTGGGCAATGAGCAGTTCTTC.